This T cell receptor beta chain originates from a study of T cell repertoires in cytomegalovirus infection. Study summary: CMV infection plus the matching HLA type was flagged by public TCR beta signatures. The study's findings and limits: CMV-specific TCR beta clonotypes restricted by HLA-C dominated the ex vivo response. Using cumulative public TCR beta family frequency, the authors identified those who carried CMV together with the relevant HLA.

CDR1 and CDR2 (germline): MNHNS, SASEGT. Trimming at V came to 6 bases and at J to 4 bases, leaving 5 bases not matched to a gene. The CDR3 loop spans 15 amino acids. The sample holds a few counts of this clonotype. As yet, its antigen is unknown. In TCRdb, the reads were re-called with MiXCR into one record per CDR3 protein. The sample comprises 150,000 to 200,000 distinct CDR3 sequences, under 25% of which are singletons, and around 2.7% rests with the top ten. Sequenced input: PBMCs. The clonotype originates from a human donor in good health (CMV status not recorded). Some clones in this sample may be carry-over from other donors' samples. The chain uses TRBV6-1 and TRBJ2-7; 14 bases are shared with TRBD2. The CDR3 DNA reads TGTGCCAGCAGCGCGGGACTAGCGGGGGAATACGAGCAGTACTTC. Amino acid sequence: CASSAGLAGEYEQYF.